This TCR beta chain comes out of a study of cytomegalovirus exposure and HLA in healthy donors. The CDR3 has 15 amino acids. V was pared by 1 base and J by 1 base, with 3 bases of the junction left unmatched. CDR1 is LNHDA and CDR2 is SQIVND in the germline V gene (reference sequence). The study ran its PCR with 60 Vbeta and 13 Jbeta primers. Produced via immunoSEQ multiplex PCR; TCRdb's table is partial and in-frame only. The sample consists of approximately 200,000 clones, around 79% of them appearing once. Sequencing input: PBMCs. This clonotype originated in a girl aged 5 to 17 in good health and CMV-seropositive. The rearrangement uses TRBV19 and TRBJ1-1; 7 nucleotides line up with TRBD1. CDR3 nucleotides: TGTGCCAGTAGTATAGCGCACAGGGGGAACACTGAAGCTTTCTTT. This translates into CASSIAHRGNTEAFF.